Shown below are 6 T cell receptor beta chains from a single sample sequenced in a study of blood T cell repertoires in COVID-19. Assay: immunoSEQ multiplex PCR; the TCRdb copy retains only in-frame clones and omits some. The sample shows some 450,000 clones, 85% to 90% of them seen only once. Material: peripheral blood. The source is a man aged 18 to 29 with COVID-19, enrolled during active disease.

This clone appeared a single time. The DNA of the CDR3 is TGTGCCAGCAGTTTAGCGGGGGCGGAGGATACGCAGTATTTT. It yields the protein CASSLAGAEDTQYF. The J gene is TRBJ2-3, the V gene TRBV27, with a tentative D call TRBD2 (7 bases). This CDR3 spans 14 amino acids. From germline, CDR1 is MNHEY and CDR2 SMNVEV (reference sequence). The germline V and J ends were trimmed by 2 bases and 6 bases, with 12 bases remaining between them.

The chain uses TRBV30 and TRBJ1-6; maybe TRBD1 (6 bases). Trimming removed 8 bases from V and 6 bases from J, with 17 bases in between. Germline loops: CDR1 GTSNPN, CDR2 SVGIG (reference sequence). The CDR3 consists of 14 residues. The CDR3 DNA sequence: TGTGCCACAGGACGGAGAGGGGGTAATTCACCCCTCCACTTT. This translates into CATGRRGGNSPLHF.

V usage is TRBV30 and J usage is TRBJ1-2, with D possibly matching TRBD1 (6 bases). Trimming stripped 1 base from V and 7 bases from J, with 13 bases between. Germline V gene data show CDR1 as GTSNPN and CDR2 as SVGIG (reference sequence). The length of the CDR3 is 13 residues. Here the CDR3 reads CAWSEIRGAGYTF. CDR3 bases: TGTGCCTGGAGTGAAATCCGGGGGGCTGGCTACACCTTC.

CDR3 sequence (DNA): TGCAGTGCTAGGGGGGGGCAGTTCTTC. As protein: CSARGGQFF. The chain links TRBV20-1 to TRBJ2-1, with D maybe TRBD2 (6 bases). The CDR3 covers 9 residues. Trimming took 3 bases from V and 12 from J, leaving 6 bases between them. The germline CDR1 and CDR2 sequences are DFQATT and SNEGSKA (reference sequence).

V and J are TRBV3-1 (or the pseudogene TRBV3-2) and TRBJ2-6; the match to TRBD2 covers 9 bases. The germline gives CDR1 LGHDT, CDR2 YNNKEL (reference sequence). Unmatched junction bases numbered 3, after V lost 0 bases and J lost 0 bases. CDR3 length: 18 residues. The CDR3 protein is CASSQDQRGVSGANVLTF. The CDR3 nucleotides read TGTGCCAGCAGCCAAGATCAGCGGGGGGTCTCTGGGGCCAACGTCCTGACTTTC.

The gene calls are TRBV11-2 and TRBJ1-1, with D hard to call. The length of the CDR3 is 13 residues. V was shortened by 3 bases and J by 5 bases, with 10 bases between the two germline ends. Germline values: CDR1 SGHAT, CDR2 FQNNGV. The CDR3 reads CASSLHEVTEAFF. As DNA, the CDR3 is TGTGCCAGCAGCTTGCATGAGGTGACTGAAGCTTTCTTT. Based on the CDR3 plus reference TRBV11-2 and TRBJ1-1, the full variable domain is EAGVAQSPRYKIIEKRQSVAFWCNPISGHATLYWYQQILGQGPKLLIQFQNNGVVDDSQLPKDRFSAERLKGVDSTLKIQPAKLEDSAVYLCASSLHEVTEAFFGQGTRLTVV.